What follows is one T cell receptor (beta chain) and its context. Its antigen is still unknown. Assay: immunoSEQ multiplex PCR; the TCRdb copy retains only in-frame clones and omits some. Of 71,000 or so clones in the sample, 90% were seen once. The entry originates in a study of graft-versus-host responses after intestinal transplantation. Study-level information: Transplants given to recipients were multivisceral, liver-intestinal, or isolated intestinal. Tacrolimus and steroids were given for about 3 years to all recipients after anti-thymocyte globulin induction. Study-level points and caveats: Individuals carrying graft-donor T cell macrochimerism showed high graft-versus-host to host-versus-graft clonal ratios in allografts. Recipient marrow harbored GvH clones, some of which surfaced first in ileum or blood.

From germline, CDR1 is SGDLS and CDR2 YYNGEE. The CDR3 spans 12 residues. Trimming stripped 4 bases from V and 4 bases from J, with 6 bases between. Sequences were derived from unstimulated CD8+ T cells sorted from spleen or lymph node cells, sampled before intestinal transplant. The rearrangement uses TRBV9 and TRBJ2-1; D is uncertain. This clonotype was sampled from a human donor who received an intestinal transplant. The CDR3 DNA reads as TGTGCCAGCAGCTCCCAATACAATGAGCAGTTCTTC. This codes for CASSSQYNEQFF.